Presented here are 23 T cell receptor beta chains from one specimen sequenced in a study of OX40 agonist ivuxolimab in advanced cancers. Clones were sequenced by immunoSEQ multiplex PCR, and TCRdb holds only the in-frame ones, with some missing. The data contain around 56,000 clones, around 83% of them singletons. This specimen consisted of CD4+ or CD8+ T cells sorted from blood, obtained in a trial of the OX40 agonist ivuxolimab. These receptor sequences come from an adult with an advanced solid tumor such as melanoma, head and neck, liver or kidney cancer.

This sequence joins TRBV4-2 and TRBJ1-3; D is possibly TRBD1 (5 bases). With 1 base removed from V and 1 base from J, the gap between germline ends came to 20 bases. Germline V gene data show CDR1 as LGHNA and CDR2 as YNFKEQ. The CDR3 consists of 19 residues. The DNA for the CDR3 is TGTGCCAGCAGCCAAGTGGTTGGGCAGGGAGGGTGGTCTGGAAACACCATATATTTT. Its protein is CASSQVVGQGGWSGNTIYF.

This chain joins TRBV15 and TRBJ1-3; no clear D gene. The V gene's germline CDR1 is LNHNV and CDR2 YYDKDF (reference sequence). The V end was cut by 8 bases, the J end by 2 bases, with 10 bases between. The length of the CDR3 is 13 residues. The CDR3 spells CATSQETGNTIYF. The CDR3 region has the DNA TGTGCCACCTCGCAGGAGACTGGAAACACCATATATTTT.

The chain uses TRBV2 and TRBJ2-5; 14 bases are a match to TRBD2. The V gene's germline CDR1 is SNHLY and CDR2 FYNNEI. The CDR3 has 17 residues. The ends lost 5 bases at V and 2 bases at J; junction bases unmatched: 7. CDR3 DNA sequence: TGTGCCAGCAGTCCGGGACTAGCGGGGGCCAAACAAGAGACCCAGTACTTC. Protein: CASSPGLAGAKQETQYF.

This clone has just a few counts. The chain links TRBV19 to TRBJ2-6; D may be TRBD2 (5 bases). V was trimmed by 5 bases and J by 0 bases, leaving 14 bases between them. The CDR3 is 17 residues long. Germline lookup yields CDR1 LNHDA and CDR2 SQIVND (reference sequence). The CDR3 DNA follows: TGTGCCAGTAGTCTACCGGACGGACTCTCTGGGGCCAACGTCCTGACTTTC. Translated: CASSLPDGLSGANVLTF. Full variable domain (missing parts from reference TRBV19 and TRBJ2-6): DGGITQSPKYLFRKEGQNVTLSCEQNLNHDAMYWYRQDPGQGLRLIYYSQIVNDFQKGDIAEGYSVSREKKESFPLTVTSAQKNPTAFYLCASSLPDGLSGANVLTFGAGSRLTVL.

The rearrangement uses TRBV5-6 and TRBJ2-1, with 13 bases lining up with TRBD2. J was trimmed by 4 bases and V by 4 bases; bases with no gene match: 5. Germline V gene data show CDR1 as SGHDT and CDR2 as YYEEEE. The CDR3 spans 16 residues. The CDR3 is CASSRTSGGLYNEQFF. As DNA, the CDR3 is TGTGCCAGCAGCAGGACTAGCGGGGGCCTTTACAATGAGCAGTTCTTC.

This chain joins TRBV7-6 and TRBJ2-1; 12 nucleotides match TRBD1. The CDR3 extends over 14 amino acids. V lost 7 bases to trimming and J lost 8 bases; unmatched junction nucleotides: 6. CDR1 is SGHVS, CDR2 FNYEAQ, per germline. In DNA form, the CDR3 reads TGTGCCAGCACCAGGGACAGGGGGCGAGATGAGCAGTTCTTC. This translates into CASTRDRGRDEQFF.

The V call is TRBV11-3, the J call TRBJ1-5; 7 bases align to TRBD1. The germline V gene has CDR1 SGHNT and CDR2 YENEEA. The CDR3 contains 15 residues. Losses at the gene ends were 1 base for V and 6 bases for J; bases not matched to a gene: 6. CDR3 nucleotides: TGTGCCAGCAGCTTAGGCGACAGGGATTGTCAGCCCCAGCATTTT. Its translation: CASSLGDRDCQPQHF.

The CDR3: CASSYGTVNTGELFF. CDR3 bases: TGTGCCAGCTCATACGGGACAGTTAACACCGGGGAGCTGTTTTTT. The chain employs TRBV18 and TRBJ2-2, with 7 bases fitting TRBD1. CDR1 and CDR2 from the germline V gene are KGHSH and LQKENI. This CDR3 contains 15 residues. The ends lost 5 bases at V and 2 bases at J; junction bases unmatched: 5.

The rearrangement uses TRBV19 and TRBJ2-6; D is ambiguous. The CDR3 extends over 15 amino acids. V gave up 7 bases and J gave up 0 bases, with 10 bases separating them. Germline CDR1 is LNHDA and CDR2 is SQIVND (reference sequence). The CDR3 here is CASKVGSSGANVLTF. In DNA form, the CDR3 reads TGTGCCAGTAAGGTGGGAAGCTCTGGGGCCAACGTCCTGACTTTC.

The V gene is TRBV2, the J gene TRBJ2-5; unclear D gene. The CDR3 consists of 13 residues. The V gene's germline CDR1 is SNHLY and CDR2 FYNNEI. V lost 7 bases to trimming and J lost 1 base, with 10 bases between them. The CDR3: CASNLRIQETQYF. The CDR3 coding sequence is TGTGCCAGCAACCTGCGTATCCAAGAGACCCAGTACTTC.

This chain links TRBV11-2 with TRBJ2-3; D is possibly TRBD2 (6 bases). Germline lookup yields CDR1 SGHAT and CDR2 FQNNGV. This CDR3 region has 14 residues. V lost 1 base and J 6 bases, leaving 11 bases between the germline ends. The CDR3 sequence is CASSLGRGTDTQYF. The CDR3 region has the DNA TGTGCCAGCAGCTTAGGGAGGGGAACCGATACGCAGTATTTT.

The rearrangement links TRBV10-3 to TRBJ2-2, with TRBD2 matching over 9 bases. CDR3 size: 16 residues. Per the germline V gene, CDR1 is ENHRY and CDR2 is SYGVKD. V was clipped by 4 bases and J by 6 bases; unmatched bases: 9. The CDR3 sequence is CAISVKAGGLSGELFF. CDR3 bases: TGTGCCATCAGTGTTAAAGCGGGGGGCCTCTCCGGGGAGCTGTTTTTT.

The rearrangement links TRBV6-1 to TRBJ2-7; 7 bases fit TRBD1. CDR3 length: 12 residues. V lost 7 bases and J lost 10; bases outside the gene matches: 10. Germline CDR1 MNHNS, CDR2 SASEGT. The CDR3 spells CASNRDSRQQYF. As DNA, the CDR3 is TGTGCCAGCAACCGGGACAGCCGACAACAGTACTTC.

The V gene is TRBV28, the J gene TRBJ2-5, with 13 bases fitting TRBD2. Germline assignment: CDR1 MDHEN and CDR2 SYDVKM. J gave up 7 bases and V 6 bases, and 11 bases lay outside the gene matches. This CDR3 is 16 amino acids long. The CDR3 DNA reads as TGTGCCAGCAGCTCCTCACTAGCGGGAGGGCAGGTGACCCAGTACTTC. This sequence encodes CASSSSLAGGQVTQYF.

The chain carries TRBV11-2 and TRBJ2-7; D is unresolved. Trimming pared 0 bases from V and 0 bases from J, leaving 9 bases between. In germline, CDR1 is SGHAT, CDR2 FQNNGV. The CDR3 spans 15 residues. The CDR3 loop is CASSLESRFSYEQYF. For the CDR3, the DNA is TGTGCCAGCAGCTTAGAAAGCAGGTTCTCCTACGAGCAGTACTTC.

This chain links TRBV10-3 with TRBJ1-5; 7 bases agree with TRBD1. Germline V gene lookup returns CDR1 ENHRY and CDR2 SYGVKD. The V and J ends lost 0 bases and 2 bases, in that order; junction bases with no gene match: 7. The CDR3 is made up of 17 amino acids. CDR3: CAISESGSTGGNQPQHF. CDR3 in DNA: TGTGCCATCAGTGAGTCGGGGTCTACAGGGGGCAATCAGCCCCAGCATTTT.

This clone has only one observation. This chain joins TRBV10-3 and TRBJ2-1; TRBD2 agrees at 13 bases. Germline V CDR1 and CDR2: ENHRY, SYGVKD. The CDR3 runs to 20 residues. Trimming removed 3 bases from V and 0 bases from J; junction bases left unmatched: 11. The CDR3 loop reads CAISELWATSGRSSYNEQFF. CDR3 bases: TGTGCCATCAGTGAACTTTGGGCGACTAGCGGGAGGAGCTCCTACAATGAGCAGTTCTTC.

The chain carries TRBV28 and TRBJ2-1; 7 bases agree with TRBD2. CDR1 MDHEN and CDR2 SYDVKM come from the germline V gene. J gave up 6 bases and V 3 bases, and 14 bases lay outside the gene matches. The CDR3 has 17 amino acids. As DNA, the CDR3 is TGTGCCAGCAGTTTTCACTTCGGGAGCGGGGCGCTCAATGAGCAGTTCTTC. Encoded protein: CASSFHFGSGALNEQFF.

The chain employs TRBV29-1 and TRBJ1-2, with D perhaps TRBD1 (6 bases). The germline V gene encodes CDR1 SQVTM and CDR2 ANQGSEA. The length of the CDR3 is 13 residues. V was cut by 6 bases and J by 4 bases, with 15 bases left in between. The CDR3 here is CSVRGQNLYGYTF. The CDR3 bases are TGCAGCGTGAGAGGACAGAACCTCTATGGCTACACCTTC.

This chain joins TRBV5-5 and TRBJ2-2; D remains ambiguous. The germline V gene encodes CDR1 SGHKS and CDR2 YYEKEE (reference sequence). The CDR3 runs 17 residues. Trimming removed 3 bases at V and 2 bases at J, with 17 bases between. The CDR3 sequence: CASSSVLGHSNTGELFF. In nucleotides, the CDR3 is TGTGCCAGCAGCTCAGTTTTAGGCCACAGTAACACCGGGGAGCTGTTTTTT.

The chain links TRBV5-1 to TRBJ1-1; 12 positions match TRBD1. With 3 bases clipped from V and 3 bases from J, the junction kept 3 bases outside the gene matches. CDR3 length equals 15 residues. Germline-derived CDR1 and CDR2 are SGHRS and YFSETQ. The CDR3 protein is CASSSGQGADTEAFF. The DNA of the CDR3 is TGCGCCAGCAGCTCGGGACAGGGGGCAGACACTGAAGCTTTCTTT.

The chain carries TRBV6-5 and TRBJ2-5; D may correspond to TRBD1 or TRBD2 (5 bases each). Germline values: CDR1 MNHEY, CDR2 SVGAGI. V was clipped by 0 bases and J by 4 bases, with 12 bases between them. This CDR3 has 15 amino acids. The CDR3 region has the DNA TGTGCCAGCAGTTACTCGCTAGGGACCCCAGAGACCCAGTACTTC. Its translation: CASSYSLGTPETQYF.

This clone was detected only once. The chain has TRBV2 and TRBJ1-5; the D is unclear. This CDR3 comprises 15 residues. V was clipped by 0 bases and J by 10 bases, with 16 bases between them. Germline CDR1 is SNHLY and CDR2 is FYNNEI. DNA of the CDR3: TGTGCCAGCAGTGAAGCGCGCAGATATCAGCTCCCCCAGCATTTT. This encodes CASSEARRYQLPQHF.